The sequence of this T cell receptor beta chain was determined in a study of T cells after yellow fever vaccination (dated by TCRdb to 2018 to 2020). Turning to the overall study: The SMART-Seq v4 Ultra Low Input RNA kit was used to prepare libraries from fractions with low cell numbers. Bulk TCR alpha and beta repertoires were sequenced longitudinally to track T-cell clones before and after primary and booster YFV17D yellow fever vaccination. Two healthy male donors, one aged 18 to 30 and one aged 30 to 40 years, were included in the cohort. Blood samples were taken at several timepoints before and after primary and secondary immunization, and bulk PBMC replicates and cell subsets were isolated. Overall study results and their limits: Computational filtering was needed because FACS-sorted repertoires could contain abundant contaminating clonotypes from the bulk population. Most clones expanded after primary vaccination (almost 97% of CD4 and approximately 90% of CD8) were re-detected after the booster, suggesting that broad memory maintenance occurred. Only two donors were included in the study, so the extent to which the findings can be generalized is limited. The secondary T-cell response was weaker than the primary response but faster, peaking on day 5 instead of day 15. A small share of clonotypes was detected in both CD4 and CD8 compartments, with the overlap likely arising from convergent recombination.

Data came from an Illumina NovaSeq 6000. TCR cDNA was synthesized by 5'RACE template switching, which introduced a universal primer site and unique molecular identifiers. cDNA synthesis was primed from both the TCR alpha and TCR beta constant segments. Two PCR steps were used to amplify libraries, with sample barcodes and sequencing adapters being added in the second step. Libraries were sequenced on Illumina HiSeq 2500 (2x100 bp) or NovaSeq (2x150 bp). Regarding the original processing steps: Demultiplexing of reads and collapsing into UMI consensus sequences were performed with MIGEC, and V(D)J alignment was carried out with MiXCR. Vaccine-responding clonotypes were identified with edgeR using replicate PBMC samples, with FDR below 0.01 and a log2 fold change above 5 up to day 15 being required. CD4 or CD8 identity was assigned to each bulk clonotype according to whether the clonotype was present at higher abundance in the sequenced CD4 repertoire or the sequenced CD8 repertoire. The public sequencing data were trimmed at Q25 with fastp and processed into clonotypes with MiXCR by TCRdb, which kept only in-frame beta chains. When rows share a CDR3 protein, they turn into one entry using the most common DNA and genes. The V and J calls here are based on TCRdb, not the publication. Within this sample are roughly 320,000 distinct CDR3 sequences, with about 10% of them counted one time only. The ten largest clones represent 2.5% to 4% of the sample.

As regards this clonotype: What antigen it recognizes has not been identified. It has no much larger one-base neighbor in the sample; base qualities were not kept.

Reading the label with the study, this specimen's treatment or condition is: live attenuated yellow fever vaccine strain. A standard Ficoll-Paque protocol was used to isolate PBMCs from peripheral blood. CD4 and CD8 T-cell fractions were isolated with Dynabeads CD4 and CD8 positive selection kits. TriZol was used to extract RNA from bulk PBMCs, CD4 and CD8 fractions, and dextramer-positive and dextramer-negative fractions. Trimming at the junction amounts to 8 bases on V and 2 bases on J, and the germline ends lie 13 bases apart. Per the germline V gene (reference sequence), MNHEY is the CDR1 and SMNVEV is the CDR2. Including cysteine and phenylalanine, the CDR3 has 14 amino acids. Only the CDR3 DNA is retained, 42 bases long and in frame from the first base.

This clonotype originated in a man younger than 30 who received the YFV17D yellow fever vaccine. The rearrangement combines TRBV27 with TRBJ1-3; the D gene is perhaps TRBD1, from 6 matching bases. Sequences were derived from CD4+ T cells sorted from PBMCs, sampled 45 days after the yellow fever booster vaccination. The DNA is as follows: TGTGCCAGCTGCCCGGGGGGGCCTGGAAACACCATATATTTT. This translates into CASCPGGPGNTIYF.